Listed below are T cell receptor beta chains from one sample, sequenced in a study of blood T cell repertoires in COVID-19. Clones were sequenced by immunoSEQ multiplex PCR, and TCRdb holds only the in-frame ones, with some missing. The top ten clones hold about 5% of a sample with approximately 110,000 clones, around 86% of them seen once. Sequencing was performed on peripheral blood. These receptors were obtained from a human donor in a cohort sampled during active COVID-19. Both conserved end residues are part of each CDR3. Each record gives: D gene, clone size, V gene, J gene, CDR3 DNA, CDR3 protein. D genes are given only for firm matches. Rows may omit the clone size; those that give it use once, few, many or a size class.

D: TRBD2; size: .; V: TRBV10-2; J: TRBJ2-5; DNA: TGCGCCAGCACCAGACTAGCGGACCAAGAGACCCAGTACTTC; CDR3: CASTRLADQETQYF
D: .; size: .; V: TRBV6-2/TRBV6-3; J: TRBJ2-7; DNA: TGTGCCAGCAGTTTGGGCAGGGGCTACGAGCAGTACTTC; CDR3: CASSLGRGYEQYF
D: TRBD2; size: .; V: TRBV2; J: TRBJ2-1; DNA: TGTGCCAGCAGCCCTGAGAAACTAGCGGGAGTGGGTAATGAGCAGTTCTTC; CDR3: CASSPEKLAGVGNEQFF
D: TRBD1; size: few; V: TRBV18; J: TRBJ1-6; DNA: TGTGCCAGCTCACAGGACAGGAGGAATTCACCCCTCCACTTT; CDR3: CASSQDRRNSPLHF
D: TRBD1; size: .; V: TRBV6-5; J: TRBJ1-4; DNA: TGTGCCAGCAGCCAGGGGGCAGGTGAAAAACTGTTTTTT; CDR3: CASSQGAGEKLFF
D: .; size: .; V: TRBV6-5; J: TRBJ1-1; DNA: TGTGCCAGCACCCCCGCGGTGAACACTGAAGCTTTCTTT; CDR3: CASTPAVNTEAFF
D: .; size: .; V: TRBV11-2; J: TRBJ1-5; DNA: TGTGCCAGCAGCACGGGACACAATAGCAATCAGCCCCAGCATTTT; CDR3: CASSTGHNSNQPQHF
D: TRBD2; size: .; V: TRBV5-5; J: TRBJ2-1; DNA: TGTGCCAGCAGCTTAGCCAGCGGGAGGGAAAATGAGCAGTTCTTC; CDR3: CASSLASGRENEQFF
D: .; size: once; V: TRBV5-4; J: TRBJ1-2; DNA: TGTGCCAGCAGCTGGAGACTGTTAAACTATGGCTACACCTTC; CDR3: CASSWRLLNYGYTF
D: .; size: .; V: TRBV28; J: TRBJ1-1; DNA: TGTGCCAGCAGTTTTAACGGTATGAACACTGAAGCTTTCTTT; CDR3: CASSFNGMNTEAFF
D: TRBD1; size: .; V: TRBV5-1; J: TRBJ2-7; DNA: TGCGCCAGCAGCTCCGGGACAGGGCCTTACGAGCAGTACTTC; CDR3: CASSSGTGPYEQYF
D: .; size: .; V: TRBV27; J: TRBJ1-5; DNA: TGTGCCAGCAGTTCTCCAAGTGCAGGGAGGAACCAGCCCCAGCATTTT; CDR3: CASSSPSAGRNQPQHF
D: .; size: .; V: TRBV5-6; J: TRBJ2-1; DNA: TGTGCCAGCAGCTTGGAACTCGCTAGTTGGTCCGGGGGTGAGCAGTTCTTC; CDR3: CASSLELASWSGGEQFF
D: TRBD1; size: .; V: TRBV27; J: TRBJ2-7; DNA: TGTGCCAGCAGTTTGGAGGCCTCGACAGGGGTCTTGGGCGAGCAGTACTTC; CDR3: CASSLEASTGVLGEQYF
D: TRBD1; size: few; V: TRBV5-1; J: TRBJ1-2; DNA: TGCGCCAGCAGCTTGGGGGTCCCGGGACAGTCCCCCTACACCTTC; CDR3: CASSLGVPGQSPYTF
D: .; size: .; V: TRBV28; J: TRBJ1-2; DNA: TGTGCCAGCAGCCATGACTTGCAATTTGGCTACACCTTC; CDR3: CASSHDLQFGYTF
D: TRBD1; size: once; V: TRBV10-1; J: TRBJ2-4; DNA: TGCGCCAGCATAGAGGACAGGGGTCTAGCCAAAAACATTCAGTACTTC; CDR3: CASIEDRGLAKNIQYF